The following is a T cell receptor (beta chain) sequence with its context. Its antigen is not yet known. Data came from an Illumina HiSeq 2000. The TCR beta cDNA libraries were made using 5'RACE template switching, a step that added both a universal primer site and unique molecular identifiers. Synthesis of cDNA was primed from the TCR beta constant segment and was followed by two consecutive PCR amplification steps. The published analysis was carried out like this. MIGEC handled demultiplexing of the reads and grouping by UMI, while MiTCR was used to assemble and quantify clonotypes. To exclude erroneous sequences, only TCR cDNA sequences supported by at least two reads were retained. The tcR package was used for downstream repertoire analysis, and clonotypes were matched between fractions using CDR3 nucleotide sequence together with V segment. VDJmatch was used to annotate antigen specificity against VDJdb, with one amino acid substitution allowed in CDR3. Each entry corresponds to one CDR3 protein sequence from reads that TCRdb reprocessed, and DNA is not given. The V and J calls reflect TCRdb's pipeline rather than the authors' work. This sample's clone table shows about 390,000 distinct CDR3 sequences. The ten biggest clones cover about 10% of the sample.

The CDR3 has 15 amino acids, counting the end cysteine and phenylalanine. The entry carries no DNA sequence. CDR1 and CDR2 were assigned from the germline V gene (reference sequence) as WNHNN and SYGVQD. HCMV serostatus was determined by detecting HCMV-specific IgG in serum with a commercial ELISA kit. Ficoll density gradient centrifugation was used to isolate peripheral blood mononuclear cells from blood. The sample originates from a study of T cells expressing NK-cell markers (dated by TCRdb to 2018 to 2020). With respect to the entire study: TCR beta-chain repertoires were profiled in sorted CD3+CD56+NKG2C+, CD3+CD56+NKG2C- and CD3+CD56-NKG2C+ T-cell subsets from seven or eight donors. Among the eight sequenced donors, only one was HCMV-seronegative, while the other seven were HCMV-seropositive. The study sequenced eight donors, all healthy volunteers chosen at random: three men and five women. The libraries were sequenced on Illumina HiSeq 2000/2500, MiSeq or NextSeq, producing 2 x 150 bp reads.

General conclusions and limits of the study: In six or seven donors, the dominant CD3+CD56+NKG2C+ clonotypes ranked among the top 10 CD8+ clonotypes, making up roughly 1.0-7.0% of CD8+ T cells. Those dominant clonotypes were again the most abundant among CD3+CD56-NKG2C+ cells in a few donors, at about 28.3-65%. Whether the expanded NKG2C-expressing T cell clones were specific for HCMV antigens remained unclear.

The rearranged chain carries TRBV10-1 and TRBJ2-5; TCRdb's assignment of TRBD1 cannot be checked, as there is no DNA. The sequencing sample was made of blood T cells: a sorted CD56 or NKG2C T cell subset, CD4+ or CD8+ T cells, or bulk PBMC T cells (not recorded which). The clonotype was recovered from a woman aged 50 to 65 in good health. Donor details come from another sample of the same person, matched by shared clones. The CDR3 reads CASSDGGQGQETQYF.